This T cell receptor beta chain was identified during a study of T cells in Graves' hyperthyroidism and ophthalmopathy. V gave up 2 bases and J gave up 1 base; unmatched junction bases: 4. Germline lookup yields CDR1 SGHDN and CDR2 FVKESK. This CDR3 has 15 amino acids. This clonotype was observed many times. RNA transcripts provided the source from which TCR beta CDR3 regions were amplified. First-round RT-PCR targeting the TCR CDR3 was performed with the HTBI primer set. TCRdb re-called the multiplex PCR reads through MiXCR, storing one row per CDR3 protein. Of 450,000 to 600,000 distinct CDR3 sequences in the sample, just under 20% were seen once.

Material: blood. The J gene is TRBJ1-1, the V gene TRBV14; 7 bases line up with TRBD1. The sequence derives from a man in his forties with Graves' ophthalmopathy. This CDR3 reads CASSQLGQTNTEAFF. The CDR3 DNA follows: TGTGCCAGCAGCCAATTGGGACAGACGAACACTGAAGCTTTCTTT.